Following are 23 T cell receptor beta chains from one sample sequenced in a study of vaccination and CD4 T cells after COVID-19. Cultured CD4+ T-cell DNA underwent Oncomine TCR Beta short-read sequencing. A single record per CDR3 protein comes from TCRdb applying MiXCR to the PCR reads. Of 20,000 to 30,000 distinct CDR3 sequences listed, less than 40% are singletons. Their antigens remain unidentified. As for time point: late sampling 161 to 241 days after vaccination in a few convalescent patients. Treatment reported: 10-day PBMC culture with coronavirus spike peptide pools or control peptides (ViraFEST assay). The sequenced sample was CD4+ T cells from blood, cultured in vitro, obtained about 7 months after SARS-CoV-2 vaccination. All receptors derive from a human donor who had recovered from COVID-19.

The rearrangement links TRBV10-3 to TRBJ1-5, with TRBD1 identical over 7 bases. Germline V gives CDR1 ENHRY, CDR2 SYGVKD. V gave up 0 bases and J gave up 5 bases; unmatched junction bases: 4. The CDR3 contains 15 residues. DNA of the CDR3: TGTGCCATCAGTGAGTCGAAGGGGGCTCATCAGCCCCAGCATTTT. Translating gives CAISESKGAHQPQHF.

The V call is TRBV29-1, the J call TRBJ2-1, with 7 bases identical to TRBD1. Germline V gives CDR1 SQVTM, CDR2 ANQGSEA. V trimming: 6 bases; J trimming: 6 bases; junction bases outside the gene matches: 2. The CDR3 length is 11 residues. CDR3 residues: CSVTGLNEQFF. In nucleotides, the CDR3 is TGCAGCGTGACAGGGCTCAATGAGCAGTTCTTC.

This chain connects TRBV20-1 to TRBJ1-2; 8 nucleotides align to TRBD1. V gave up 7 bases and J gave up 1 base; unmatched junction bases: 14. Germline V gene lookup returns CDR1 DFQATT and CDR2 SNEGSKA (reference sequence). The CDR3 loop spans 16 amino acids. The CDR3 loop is CSVPPLGQGGNYGYTF. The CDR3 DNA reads TGCAGTGTCCCCCCCCTCGGACAGGGAGGTAACTATGGCTACACCTTC.

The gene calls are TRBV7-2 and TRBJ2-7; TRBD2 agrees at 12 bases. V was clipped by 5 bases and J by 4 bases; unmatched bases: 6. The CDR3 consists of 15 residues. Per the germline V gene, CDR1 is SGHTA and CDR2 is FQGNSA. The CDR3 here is CASSTTSGRQYEQYF. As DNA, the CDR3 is TGTGCCAGCAGCACGACTAGCGGGAGACAATACGAGCAGTACTTC.

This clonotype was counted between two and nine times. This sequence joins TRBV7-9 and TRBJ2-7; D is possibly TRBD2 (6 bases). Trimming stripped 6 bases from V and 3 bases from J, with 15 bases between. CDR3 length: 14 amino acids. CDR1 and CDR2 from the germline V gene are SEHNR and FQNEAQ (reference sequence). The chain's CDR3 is CASSPGTGYYEQYF. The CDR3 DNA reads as TGTGCCAGCAGTCCCGGGACTGGATACTACGAGCAGTACTTC.

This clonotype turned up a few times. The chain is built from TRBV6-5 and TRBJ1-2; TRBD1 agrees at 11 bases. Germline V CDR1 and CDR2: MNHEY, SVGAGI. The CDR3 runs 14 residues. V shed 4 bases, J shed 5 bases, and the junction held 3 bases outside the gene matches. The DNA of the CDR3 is TGTGCCAGCAGTTCGGGACAGGGGGGATATGGCTACACCTTC. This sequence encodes CASSSGQGGYGYTF.

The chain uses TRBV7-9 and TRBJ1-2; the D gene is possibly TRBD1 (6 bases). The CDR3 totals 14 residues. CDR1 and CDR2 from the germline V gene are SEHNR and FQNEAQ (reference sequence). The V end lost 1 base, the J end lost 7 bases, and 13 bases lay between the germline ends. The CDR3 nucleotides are TGTGCCAGCAGCTTAGGGTGGGGGGGCACTGGCTACACCTTC. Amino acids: CASSLGWGGTGYTF. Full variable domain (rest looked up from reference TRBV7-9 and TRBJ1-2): DTGVSQNPRHKITKRGQNVTFRCDPISEHNRLYWYRQTLGQGPEFLTYFQNEAQLEKSRLLSDRFSAERPKGSFSTLEIQRTEQGDSAMYLCASSLGWGGTGYTFGSGTRLTVV.

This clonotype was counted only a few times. CDR3: CSAVTGVRNEQFF. In nucleotides, the CDR3 is TGCAGTGCTGTCACAGGGGTGAGGAATGAGCAGTTCTTC. The chain employs TRBV20-1 and TRBJ2-1; 7 bases match TRBD1. Germline CDR1 and CDR2: DFQATT and SNEGSKA (reference sequence). V was clipped by 5 bases and J by 7 bases; unmatched bases: 8. CDR3 size: 13 residues.

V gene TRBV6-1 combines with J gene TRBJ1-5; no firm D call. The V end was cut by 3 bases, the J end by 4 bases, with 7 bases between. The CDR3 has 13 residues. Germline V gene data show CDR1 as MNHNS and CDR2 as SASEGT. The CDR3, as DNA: TGTGCCAGCAGTGAGGACCCTAATCAGCCCCAGCATTTT. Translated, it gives CASSEDPNQPQHF.

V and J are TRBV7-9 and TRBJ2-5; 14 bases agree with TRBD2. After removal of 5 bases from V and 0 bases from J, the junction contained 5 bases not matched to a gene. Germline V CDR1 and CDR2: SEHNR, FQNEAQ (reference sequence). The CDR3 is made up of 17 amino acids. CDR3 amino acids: CASSTGLAGGNQETQYF. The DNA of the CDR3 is TGTGCCAGCAGCACAGGACTAGCGGGGGGTAACCAAGAGACCCAGTACTTC.

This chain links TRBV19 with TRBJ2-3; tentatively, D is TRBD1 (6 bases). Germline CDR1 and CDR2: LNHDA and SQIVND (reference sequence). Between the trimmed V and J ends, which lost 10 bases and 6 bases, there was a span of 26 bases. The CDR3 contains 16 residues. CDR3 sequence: CATSGDGHPSVDTQYF. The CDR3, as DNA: TGTGCCACCTCAGGGGACGGACACCCCTCCGTCGATACGCAGTATTTT. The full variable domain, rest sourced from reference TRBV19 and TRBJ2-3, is DGGITQSPKYLFRKEGQNVTLSCEQNLNHDAMYWYRQDPGQGLRLIYYSQIVNDFQKGDIAEGYSVSREKKESFPLTVTSAQKNPTAFYLCATSGDGHPSVDTQYFGPGTRLTVL.

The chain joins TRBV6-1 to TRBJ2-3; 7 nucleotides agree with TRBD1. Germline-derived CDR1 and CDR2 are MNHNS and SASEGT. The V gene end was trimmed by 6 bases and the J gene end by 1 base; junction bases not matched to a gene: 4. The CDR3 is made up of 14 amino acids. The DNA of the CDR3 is TGTGCCAGCAGGAGTCAGGGGGGCACAGATACGCAGTATTTT. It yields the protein CASRSQGGTDTQYF.

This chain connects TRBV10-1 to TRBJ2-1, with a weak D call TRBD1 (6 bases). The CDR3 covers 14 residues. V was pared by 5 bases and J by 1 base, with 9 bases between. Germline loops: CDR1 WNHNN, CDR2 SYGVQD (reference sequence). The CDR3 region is CASSSGVSYNEQFF. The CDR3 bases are TGCGCCAGCAGTTCAGGGGTTTCCTACAATGAGCAGTTCTTC.

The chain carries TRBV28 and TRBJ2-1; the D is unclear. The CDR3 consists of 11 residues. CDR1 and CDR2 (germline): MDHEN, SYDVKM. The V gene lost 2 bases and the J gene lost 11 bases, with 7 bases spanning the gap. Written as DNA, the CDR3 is TGTGCCAGCAGTTTACGGTGGCAGCAGTTCTTC. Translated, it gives CASSLRWQQFF.

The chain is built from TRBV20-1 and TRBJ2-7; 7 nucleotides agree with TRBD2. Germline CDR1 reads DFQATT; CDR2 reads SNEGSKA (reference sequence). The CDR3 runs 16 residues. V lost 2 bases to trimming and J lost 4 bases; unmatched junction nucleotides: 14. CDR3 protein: CSARPAGLEFGYEQYF. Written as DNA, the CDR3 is TGCAGTGCTAGACCAGCGGGGTTAGAATTTGGATACGAGCAGTACTTC.

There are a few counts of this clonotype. The CDR3 DNA reads TGCAGTGCTAGCACTGGGCGGGAGGCAGATACGCAGTATTTT. This sequence encodes CSASTGREADTQYF. The J gene is TRBJ2-3, the V gene TRBV20-1, with 8 bases matching TRBD2. The germline V gene encodes CDR1 DFQATT and CDR2 SNEGSKA (reference sequence). V was clipped by 3 bases and J by 4 bases; unmatched bases: 6. CDR3 length: 14 amino acids.

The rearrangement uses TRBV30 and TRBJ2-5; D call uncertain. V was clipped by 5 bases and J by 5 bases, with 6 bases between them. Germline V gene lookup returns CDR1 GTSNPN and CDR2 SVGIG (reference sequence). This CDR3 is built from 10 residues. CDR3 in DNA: TGTGCCTGGGGAAGGGAGACCCAGTACTTC. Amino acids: CAWGRETQYF.

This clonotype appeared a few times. The CDR3 reads CASIESGARQPQHF. The DNA for the CDR3 is TGTGCCAGCATTGAGTCAGGGGCACGGCAGCCCCAGCATTTT. The chain employs TRBV28 and TRBJ1-5; the D gene is possibly TRBD1 (6 bases). The CDR3 is 14 amino acids. The germline V gene has CDR1 MDHEN and CDR2 SYDVKM. Trimming cost V 7 bases and J 7 bases, with 17 bases left between them.

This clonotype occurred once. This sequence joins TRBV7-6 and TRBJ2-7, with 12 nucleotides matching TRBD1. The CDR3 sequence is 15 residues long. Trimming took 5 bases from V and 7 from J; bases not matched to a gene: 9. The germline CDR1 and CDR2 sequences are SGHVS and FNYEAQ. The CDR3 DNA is TGTGCCAGCAGCCCCTCCGGGACAGGGGGCCGGGAGCAGTACTTC. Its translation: CASSPSGTGGREQYF. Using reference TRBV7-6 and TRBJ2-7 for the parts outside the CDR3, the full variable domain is GAGVSQSPRYKVTKRGQDVALRCDPISGHVSLYWYRQALGQGPEFLTYFNYEAQQDKSGLPNDRFSAERPEGSISTLTIQRTEQRDSAMYRCASSPSGTGGREQYFGPGTRLTVT.

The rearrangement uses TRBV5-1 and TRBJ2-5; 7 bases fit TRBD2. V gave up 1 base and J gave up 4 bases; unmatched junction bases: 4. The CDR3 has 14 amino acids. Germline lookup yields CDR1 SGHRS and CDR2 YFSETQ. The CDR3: CASSLLASGETQYF. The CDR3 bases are TGCGCCAGCAGCTTGCTCGCTAGCGGAGAGACCCAGTACTTC.

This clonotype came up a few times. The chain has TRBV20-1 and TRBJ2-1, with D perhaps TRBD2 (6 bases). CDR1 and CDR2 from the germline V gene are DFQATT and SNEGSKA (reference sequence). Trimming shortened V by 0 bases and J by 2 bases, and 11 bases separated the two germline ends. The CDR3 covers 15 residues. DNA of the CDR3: TGCAGTGCTAGAGATCTTGGCGGGACCTACAATGAGCAGTTCTTC. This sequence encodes CSARDLGGTYNEQFF.

The CDR3 DNA follows: TGTGCCAGCAGCTTAGCATACGGTCAGCCCCAGCATTTT. Its translation is CASSLAYGQPQHF. The rearrangement uses TRBV7-2 and TRBJ1-5; D is unresolved. Trimming stripped 0 bases from V and 6 bases from J, with 6 bases between. Germline CDR1 SGHTA, CDR2 FQGNSA. The CDR3 has 13 residues.

The CDR3 nucleotides read TGTGCCAGCAGCTTGGGACCTCCTATAACCGGCGACGAGCAGTACTTC. This codes for CASSLGPPITGDEQYF. V is TRBV5-4 and J is TRBJ2-7, with D hard to call. There are 16 residues in the CDR3. Germline lookup yields CDR1 SGHNT and CDR2 YYREEE (reference sequence). Trimming removed 0 bases from V and 5 bases from J, with 18 bases in between.